These 7 T cell receptor beta chains were all obtained from the same sample, sequenced in a study of blood T cells in healthy people across ages. Together with a sample-barcoded 5' primer, a J-beta primer mix was included in a second PCR lasting about 6 to 11 cycles. Each CDR3 protein is one row after TCRdb ran MiXCR on the 5' RACE reads. The table shows about 970,000 distinct CDR3 sequences, with roughly half occurring only once. Sequenced: blood. The source of these receptors is a woman between 55 and 75 years old in good health.

This clonotype was seen just once. The gene calls are TRBV20-1 and TRBJ1-1; D might be TRBD1 (6 bases). Trimming stripped 3 bases from V and 5 bases from J, with 28 bases between. The germline CDR1 and CDR2 sequences are DFQATT and SNEGSKA (reference sequence). The CDR3 consists of 18 residues. CDR3 sequence: CSARAGIGRQVRGTEAFF. CDR3 in DNA: TGCAGTGCTAGGGCGGGAATAGGGAGACAGGTGAGGGGGACTGAAGCTTTCTTT.

Note on this clonotype: The junction does not match germline at one end; this may be a read error. This rearrangement joins TRBV7-2 to TRBJ2-3; 12 nucleotides align to TRBD2. The CDR3 consists of 17 residues. CDR1 SGHTA and CDR2 FQGNSA come from the germline V gene. CDR3 nucleotide sequence: TGTGCCAGCAGCTCAGGACTAGCGGGGTTTCGCACGGATACGCAGTATTTT. Its translation: CASSSGLAGFRTDTQYF. The full variable domain, with the rest looked up from reference TRBV7-2 and TRBJ2-3, is GAGVSQSPSNKVTEKGKDVELRCDPISGHTALYWYRQSLGQGLEFLIYFQGNSAPDKSGLPSDRFSAERTGGSVSTLTIQRTQQEDSAVYLCASSSGLAGFRTDTQYFGPGTRLTVL.

The chain couples TRBV6-5 to TRBJ1-1; D is perhaps TRBD1 (5 bases). The germline CDR1 and CDR2 sequences are MNHEY and SVGAGI. This CDR3 region has 15 residues. V was shortened by 6 bases and J by 11 bases, with 25 bases between the two germline ends. The CDR3 spells CASSYGAAGSDVAFF. The CDR3 region has the DNA TGTGCCAGCAGCTATGGGGCAGCGGGGTCGGACGTGGCTTTCTTT.

The chain joins TRBV4-1 to TRBJ2-7; D unresolved. This CDR3 spans 15 amino acids. The germline gives CDR1 MGHRA, CDR2 YSYEKL. V lost 3 bases, J lost 0 bases, and 12 bases lay in between. The CDR3 region has the DNA TGCGCCAGCAGCCATATGGCACATCGCTCCTACGAGCAGTACTTC. Protein: CASSHMAHRSYEQYF.

Only a few counts were recorded for this clonotype. V is TRBV18 and J is TRBJ2-5; tentatively, D is TRBD1 (5 bases). The V end was cut by 3 bases, the J end by 5 bases, with 10 bases between. Germline lookup yields CDR1 KGHSH and CDR2 LQKENI. This CDR3 has 13 residues. The DNA of the CDR3 is TGTGCCAGCTCACCCGGCAGGGTTGAGACCCAGTACTTC. The encoded protein is CASSPGRVETQYF. Together with reference TRBV18 and TRBJ2-5, the CDR3 gives the full variable domain: NAGVMQNPRHLVRRRGQEARLRCSPMKGHSHVYWYRQLPEEGLKFMVYLQKENIIDESGMPKERFSAEFPKEGPSILRIQQVVRGDSAAYFCASSPGRVETQYFGPGTRLLVL.

This clonotype was found a few times. The rearrangement joins TRBV20-1 to TRBJ2-7; 8 bases map to TRBD2. The CDR3 length is 12 residues. The V and J ends lost 6 bases and 3 bases, in that order; junction bases with no gene match: 4. CDR1 DFQATT and CDR2 SNEGSKA come from the germline V gene (reference sequence). CDR3 residues: CSAFSGNYEQYF. Written as DNA, the CDR3 is TGCAGTGCCTTTAGCGGGAACTACGAGCAGTACTTC.

The V and J genes are TRBV10-3 and TRBJ1-5; unclear D gene. CDR1 is ENHRY and CDR2 is SYGVKD in the germline V gene. Trimming removed 6 bases at V and 0 bases at J, with 9 bases between. This CDR3 region has 14 residues. Here the CDR3 reads CAIRETNSNQPQHF. CDR3 coding DNA: TGTGCCATCAGAGAGACAAATAGCAATCAGCCCCAGCATTTT.